Below, 17 T cell receptor beta chains from the same sample are listed, as sequenced in a study of a mutant IDH1 vaccine in newly diagnosed glioma (dated by TCRdb to the early 2020s). Their antigens remain unidentified. The library was built by means of the immunoSEQ multiplex PCR assay. The source is immuneACCESS, and TCRdb retained only in-frame sequences with V and J called. Part of the clones is not carried over; for the studies checked, unresolved V genes explain less than half of this, and the remainder is unexplained. In all, the sample holds approximately 60,000 clones, and roughly 81% of those were seen once. The top ten clonotypes cover roughly 8.8% of the sample. The sample's time point label, decoded: week 23, last vaccination. Each vaccine dose was 300 ug of a 20-mer mutant IDH1 peptide in Montanide, given subcutaneously with topical imiquimod. The input for sequencing was PBMCs, taken from a glioma patient whose treatment included an IDH1 peptide vaccine. These receptors were taken from a woman in her forties with glioma. Some clones in this sample may be carry-over from other donors' samples.

J is TRBJ1-1 and V is TRBV19, with TRBD1 as a possible D gene (5 bases). The V and J ends lost 2 bases and 0 bases respectively, with 10 bases between them. CDR1 and CDR2 from the germline V gene are LNHDA and SQIVND (reference sequence). This CDR3 region has 15 residues. The CDR3 coding sequence is TGTGCCAGTAGTATAAGTTTGGGGCTGAACACTGAAGCTTTCTTT. Translation: CASSISLGLNTEAFF.

This clone was seen only once. The CDR3 sequence is CASSLGWGNSPLHF. The CDR3 nucleotides are TGTGCCAGCAGCTTGGGGTGGGGTAATTCACCCCTCCACTTT. V gene TRBV7-6 combines with J gene TRBJ1-6; D ambiguous. V dropped 3 bases and J dropped 6 bases, with 9 bases sitting between them. There are 14 residues in the CDR3. Germline assignment: CDR1 SGHVS and CDR2 FNYEAQ.

By share, this clone counts as medium-sized. V is TRBV4-1 and J is TRBJ1-5; D gene uncertain. Trimming removed 1 base from V and 1 base from J, with 8 bases in between. The CDR3 loop spans 15 amino acids. Germline V CDR1 and CDR2: MGHRA, YSYEKL. This CDR3 reads CASSQGGGSNQPQHF. The DNA of the CDR3 is TGCGCCAGCAGCCAAGGAGGAGGAAGCAATCAGCCCCAGCATTTT.

This clone appeared a single time. The chain is built from TRBV10-3 and TRBJ2-7, with D uncertain. The germline CDR1 and CDR2 sequences are ENHRY and SYGVKD. The V gene lost 7 bases and the J gene lost 0 bases, with 10 bases spanning the gap. This CDR3 comprises 13 residues. The CDR3 DNA reads TGTGCCATCAATCCGGGCCTCTCCTACGAGCAGTACTTC. This codes for CAINPGLSYEQYF.

This chain connects TRBV6-6 to TRBJ2-3; 8 bases are a match to TRBD2. This CDR3 is built from 16 residues. With V trimmed by 6 bases and J by 2 bases, 10 bases remained unmatched. Germline CDR1 MNHNY, CDR2 SVGAGI (reference sequence). This CDR3 is CASSRPSGGLTDTQYF. The CDR3 DNA sequence: TGTGCCAGCAGCCGACCCAGCGGGGGCCTCACAGATACGCAGTATTTT.

This CDR3 reads CASSLAGTSRKTQYF. The CDR3 bases are TGTGCCAGCAGCTTAGCCGGGACTAGTAGGAAGACCCAGTACTTC. V gene TRBV11-2 combines with J gene TRBJ2-5; TRBD2 matches at 8 bases. The CDR3 is 15 residues long. With V trimmed by 1 base and J by 6 bases, 7 bases remained unmatched. CDR1 SGHAT and CDR2 FQNNGV come from the germline V gene.

There are a few counts of this clone. V gene TRBV2 combines with J gene TRBJ1-2; possible D gene TRBD1, 6 bases. V gave up 11 bases and J gave up 2 bases, with 15 bases separating them. Germline CDR1 and CDR2: SNHLY and FYNNEI. The CDR3 covers 13 residues. DNA of the CDR3: TGTGCCCCGATGGGGGGGCCCAACTATGGCTACACCTTC. Its translation: CAPMGGPNYGYTF.

The chain is built from TRBV19 and TRBJ2-5; a possible D gene is TRBD2 (6 bases). This CDR3 has 14 amino acids. Between the trimmed V and J ends, which lost 6 bases and 7 bases, there was a span of 18 bases. Per germline, CDR1 LNHDA and CDR2 SQIVND (reference sequence). The CDR3 DNA reads TGTGCCAGTAGCCAAGGGGACTGGAAAGGGACCCAGTACTTC. The encoded protein is CASSQGDWKGTQYF.

The V and J genes are TRBV4-2 and TRBJ2-5; D assignment may be TRBD1 or TRBD2 (5 bases each). Germline CDR1 reads LGHNA; CDR2 reads YNFKEQ. The CDR3 sequence is 16 residues long. The V end was cut by 1 base, the J end by 5 bases, with 17 bases between. The CDR3, as DNA: TGTGCCAGCAGCCAAGTGTCCCCCTCCAGGGAGGAGACCCAGTACTTC. As protein: CASSQVSPSREETQYF.

The genes are TRBV27 and TRBJ2-7; D assignment may be TRBD1 or TRBD2 (5 bases each). V was trimmed by 0 bases and J by 6 bases, leaving 6 bases between them. CDR3 length: 12 residues. In germline, CDR1 is MNHEY, CDR2 SMNVEV (reference sequence). The CDR3, as DNA: TGTGCCAGCAGTTTATCCGGGGCCGAGCAGTACTTC. This codes for CASSLSGAEQYF.

The CDR3 DNA reads as TGTGCCAGCAGTTCCATCGCCCAAGAGACCCAGTACTTC. Its protein is CASSSIAQETQYF. The chain uses TRBV6-5 and TRBJ2-5; D ambiguous. Germline V gives CDR1 MNHEY, CDR2 SVGAGI. This CDR3 has 13 amino acids. V was clipped by 4 bases and J by 1 base, with 7 bases between them.

This clone was picked up a small number of times. The chain carries TRBV29-1 and TRBJ1-4; D is perhaps TRBD1 (6 bases). The germline CDR1 and CDR2 sequences are SQVTM and ANQGSEA. The CDR3 covers 13 residues. Between the trimmed V and J ends, which lost 5 bases and 3 bases, there was a span of 10 bases. The CDR3 region has the DNA TGCAGCGTTTTACAGGGTTCTAATGAAAAACTGTTTTTT. It is translated as CSVLQGSNEKLFF.

By share of the sample, this clone is medium-sized (0.01 to 0.1%). The CDR3 region is CASSPGGQAGYEQYF. CDR3 coding DNA: TGCGCCAGCAGCCCGGGTGGACAGGCGGGCTACGAGCAGTACTTC. The chain has TRBV5-1 and TRBJ2-7, with 7 nucleotides matching TRBD1. The CDR3 extends over 15 amino acids. CDR1 SGHRS and CDR2 YFSETQ come from the germline V gene. Trimming took 4 bases from V and 3 from J; bases not matched to a gene: 10.

V usage is TRBV6-5 and J usage is TRBJ1-2, with TRBD1 as a possible D gene (5 bases). V lost 6 bases to trimming and J lost 1 base, with 15 bases between them. Germline CDR1 reads MNHEY; CDR2 reads SVGAGI. The CDR3 sequence is 15 residues long. The CDR3 nucleotides read TGTGCCAGCAGCTCCCCGGGGGGGGGTAACTATGGCTACACCTTC. This sequence encodes CASSSPGGGNYGYTF.

This clone appeared once. The chain carries TRBV27 and TRBJ1-2, with TRBD1 as a possible D gene (5 bases). V lost 0 bases to trimming and J lost 4 bases, with 12 bases between them. The germline CDR1 and CDR2 sequences are MNHEY and SMNVEV (reference sequence). The CDR3 is made up of 15 amino acids. The CDR3 DNA follows: TGTGCCAGCAGTTTATCCGGGACCACCCCCTATGGCTACACCTTC. Translated, it gives CASSLSGTTPYGYTF.

This clone is a singleton in its sample. The chain has TRBV29-1 and TRBJ1-1; a weak D match, TRBD1 (5 bases). The CDR3 sequence is 15 residues long. Between the trimmed V and J ends, which lost 7 bases and 4 bases, there was a span of 22 bases. Germline assignment: CDR1 SQVTM and CDR2 ANQGSEA. The CDR3 DNA reads TGCAGCGCCCGTCTAAGCGGGGCGGAGAGCACTGAAGCTTTCTTT. Translation gives CSARLSGAESTEAFF.

The rearrangement joins TRBV30 to TRBJ2-5, with D maybe TRBD1 (5 bases). The V end lost 4 bases, the J end lost 2 bases, and 11 bases lay between the germline ends. Per germline, CDR1 GTSNPN and CDR2 SVGIG (reference sequence). The CDR3 extends over 13 amino acids. The CDR3 here is CAWTPGRQETQYF. CDR3 sequence (DNA): TGTGCCTGGACCCCAGGGCGGCAAGAGACCCAGTACTTC.